The table lists the clone carrying this T cell receptor beta chain with a count of one. Antigen unknown. The entry originates in a study of T cell responses to AZD1222 COVID-19 vaccine. Germline V gene sequence: CDR1 SGDLS, CDR2 YYNGEE. The germline V and J ends were trimmed by 0 bases and 8 bases, with 14 bases remaining between them. CDR3 length: 14 residues. Findings and limits, study-wide: Mostly white British, mostly female donors; authors suggested clonal diversity may be underestimated.

Data came from immunoSEQ multiplex PCR; TCRdb stores just in-frame clones and leaves some out. The sample carries around 140,000 clones, about 90% recorded once. The V gene is TRBV9, the J gene TRBJ1-1, with a possible D match to TRBD1 (6 bases). The sequencing here drew on peripheral blood, taken on day 0 of AZD1222 vaccination. The origin of this receptor is an adult in good health. CDR3 amino acids: CASSVATGAGEAFF. The CDR3, as DNA: TGTGCCAGCAGCGTAGCTACGGGGGCGGGAGAAGCTTTCTTT.